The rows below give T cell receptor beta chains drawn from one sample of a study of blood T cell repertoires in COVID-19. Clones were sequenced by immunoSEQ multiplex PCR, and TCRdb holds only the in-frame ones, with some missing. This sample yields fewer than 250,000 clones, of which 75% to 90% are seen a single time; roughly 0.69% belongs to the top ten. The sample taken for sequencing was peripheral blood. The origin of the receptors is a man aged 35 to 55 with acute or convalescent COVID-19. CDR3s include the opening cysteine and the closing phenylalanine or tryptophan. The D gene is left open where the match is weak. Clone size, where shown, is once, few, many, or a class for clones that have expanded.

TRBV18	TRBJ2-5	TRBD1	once	TGTGCCAGCTCACCACCTGGGACAGTCGAAGAGACCCAGTACTTC	CASSPPGTVEETQYF
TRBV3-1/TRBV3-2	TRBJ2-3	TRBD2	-	TGTGCCAGCAGCCAGGGGACTAGCGGGATAAGCACAGATACGCAGTATTTT	CASSQGTSGISTDTQYF
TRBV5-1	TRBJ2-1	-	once	TGCGCCAGCCGCCTAGCGAGTGAGCAGTTCTTC	CASRLASEQFF
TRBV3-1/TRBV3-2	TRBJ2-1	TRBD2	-	TGTTCCTCCGGGACTAGCTCCTACAATGAGCAGTTCTTC	CSSGTSSYNEQFF
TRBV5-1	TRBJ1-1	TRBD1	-	TGCGCCAGCAGCTTGGGCGACAGGGGTACCTTGAACACTGAAGCTTTCTTT	CASSLGDRGTLNTEAFF
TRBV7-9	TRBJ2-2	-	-	TGTGCCAGCAGCTCGAGGAACACCGGGGAGCTGTTTTTT	CASSSRNTGELFF
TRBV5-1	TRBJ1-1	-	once	TGCGCCAGCAGCTTGTCGGAGGGAGGGAGGAACACTGAAGCTTTCTTT	CASSLSEGGRNTEAFF
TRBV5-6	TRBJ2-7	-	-	TGTGCCAGCAGCTCCCCTGGCCCCGAGCAGTACTTC	CASSSPGPEQYF
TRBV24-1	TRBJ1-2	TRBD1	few	TGTGCCACCAGTGACCGGGACAGGGGGAACTATGGCTACACCTTC	CATSDRDRGNYGYTF
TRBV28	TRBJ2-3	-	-	TGTGCCAGCAGTTCCTTACCGGGATTGAGGGGCACAGATACGCAGTATTTT	CASSSLPGLRGTDTQYF
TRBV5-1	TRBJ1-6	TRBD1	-	TGCGCCAGCAGCATTCACGGACAGGGGGAAGGTTCACCCCTCCACTTT	CASSIHGQGEGSPLHF
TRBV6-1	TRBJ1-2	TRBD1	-	TGTGCCAGCAGTGAGTTGTTGACAGGGGCCTATGGCTACACCTTC	CASSELLTGAYGYTF
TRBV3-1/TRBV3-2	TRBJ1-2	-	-	TGTGCCAGCAGCCAAGATTCGGGGGTATATGGCTACACCTTC	CASSQDSGVYGYTF
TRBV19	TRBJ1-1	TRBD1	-	TGTGCCAGTAGGAAGGACAGGGAAGCTTTCTTT	CASRKDREAFF
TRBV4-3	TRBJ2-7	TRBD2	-	TGCGCCAGCGGGCCTAAACGTGGGGGGGGCGAGCAGTACTTC	CASGPKRGGGEQYF
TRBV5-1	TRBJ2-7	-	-	TGCGCCAGCAGCGGCGGGACAGATGCGCGTGAGCAGTACTTC	CASSGGTDAREQYF
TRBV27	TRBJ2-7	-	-	TGTGCCAGCAGTTTAATCGGGGATACGTACGAGCAGTACTTC	CASSLIGDTYEQYF
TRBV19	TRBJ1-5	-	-	TGTGCCAGTTCCCAATGGGGGCAGCCATTAAGGGGCCAGCATTTT	CASSQWGQPLRGQHF
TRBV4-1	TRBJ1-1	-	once	TGCGCCAGCAGCCAGAGGGGAGAGGGAGGCACTGAAGCTTTCTTT	CASSQRGEGGTEAFF
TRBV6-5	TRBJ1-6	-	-	TGTGCCAGCAGTTACCCCCCCTATTCACCCCTCCACTTT	CASSYPPYSPLHF
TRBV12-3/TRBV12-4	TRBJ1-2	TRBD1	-	TGTGCCAGCAGGGGACAGGCTTATGGCTACACCTTC	CASRGQAYGYTF
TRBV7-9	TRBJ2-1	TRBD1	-	TGTGCCAGCAGCCCCGACAGGGGGTCTTACAATGAGCAGTTCTTC	CASSPDRGSYNEQFF
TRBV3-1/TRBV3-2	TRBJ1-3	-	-	TGTGCCAGCAGCCAAGGAGCCGGGACAATCTCTGGAAACACCATATATTTT	CASSQGAGTISGNTIYF
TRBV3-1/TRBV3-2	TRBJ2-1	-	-	TGTGCCAGCAGCCAATTTTCGGAGGTCAATGAGCAGTTCTTC	CASSQFSEVNEQFF
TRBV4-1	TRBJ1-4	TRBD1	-	TGCGCCAGCAAGGGCGGACAGGGAGGTGAAAAACTGTTTTTT	CASKGGQGGEKLFF
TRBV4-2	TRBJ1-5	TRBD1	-	TGTGCCAGCAGCCCCGGGACAGGGAGGAATCAGCCCCAGCATTTT	CASSPGTGRNQPQHF
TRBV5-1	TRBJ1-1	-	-	TGCGCCAGCGGATACAGGAAGAACACTGAAGCTTTCTTT	CASGYRKNTEAFF
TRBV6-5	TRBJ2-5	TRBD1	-	TGTGCCAGCAATCCAAACAGGGGGGCAACAGAGACCCAGTACTTC	CASNPNRGATETQYF
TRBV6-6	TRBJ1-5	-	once	TGTGCCAGCAGTCCCCCGGGGGAGCCCCAGCATTTT	CASSPPGEPQHF
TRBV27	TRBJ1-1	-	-	TGTGCCAGCAGTTTAATAGCGACGAACACTGAAGCTTTCTTT	CASSLIATNTEAFF
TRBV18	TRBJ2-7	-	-	TGTGCCAGCTCACGACCAGAGGTATTGGAGCAGTACTTC	CASSRPEVLEQYF
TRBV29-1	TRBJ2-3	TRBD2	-	TGCAGCGTTGAAAAAGCGGGAGCTGGCACAGATACGCAGTATTTT	CSVEKAGAGTDTQYF
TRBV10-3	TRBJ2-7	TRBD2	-	TGTGCCATCAGTGCTGGGACTAGCGGTTCCTACGAGCAGTACTTC	CAISAGTSGSYEQYF
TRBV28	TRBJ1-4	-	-	TGTGCCAGCAGTCCCAGGACAGCTAGTTTTAATGAAAAACTGTTTTTT	CASSPRTASFNEKLFF
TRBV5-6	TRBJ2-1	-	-	TGTGCCAGCAGCTTGAAGGGCGGGATCTTGGATAATGAGCAGTTCTTC	CASSLKGGILDNEQFF
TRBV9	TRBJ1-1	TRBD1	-	TGTGCCAGCAGCGCTTTTCAAGACAGGGCAAAATGGAACACTGAAGCTTTCTTT	CASSAFQDRAKWNTEAFF
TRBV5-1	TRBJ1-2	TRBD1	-	TGCGCCAGCAGCACGGACAGGGATGGCTACACCTTC	CASSTDRDGYTF
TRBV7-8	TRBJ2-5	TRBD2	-	TGTGCCAGCAGCTTATATTTAGCGACTAGCGGGGGTCAAGAGACCCAGTACTTC	CASSLYLATSGGQETQYF
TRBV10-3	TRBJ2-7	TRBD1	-	TGTGCCACCGCGGACAGGAAGAGCGGCGAGCAGTACTTC	CATADRKSGEQYF
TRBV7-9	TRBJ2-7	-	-	TGTGCCAGCAGCCTTAACATGTTGGAGAACGAGCAGTACTTC	CASSLNMLENEQYF
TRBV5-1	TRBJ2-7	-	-	TGCGCCAGCAGCGGTTTTGGAGGCAATTCCTACGAGCAGTACTTC	CASSGFGGNSYEQYF
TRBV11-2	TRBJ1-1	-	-	TGTGCCAGCAGCTTAGAAAGGAGTAGTGAAGCTTTCTTT	CASSLERSSEAFF
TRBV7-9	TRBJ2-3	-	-	TGTGCCAGCAGCGTGGACATTACAGATACGCAGTATTTT	CASSVDITDTQYF
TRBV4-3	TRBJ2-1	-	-	TGCGCCAGCAGCCTAAAGATAGAGAGCGGATTCTCCTACAATGAGCAGTTCTTC	CASSLKIESGFSYNEQFF
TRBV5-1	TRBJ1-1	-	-	TGCGCCAGCAGCTCTGGAGGGCACACTGAAGCTTTCTTT	CASSSGGHTEAFF
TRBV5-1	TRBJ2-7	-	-	TGCGCCAGCACCCCCAGCGGGTCCGGCGAGCAGTACTTC	CASTPSGSGEQYF
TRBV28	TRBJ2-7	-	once	TGTGCCAACACAAGGGACACCTCCTACGAGCAGTACTTC	CANTRDTSYEQYF
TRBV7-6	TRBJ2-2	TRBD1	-	TGTGCCAGCAGCTTAATAGCCGGGACAGGGTCCACCGGGGAGCTGTTTTTT	CASSLIAGTGSTGELFF
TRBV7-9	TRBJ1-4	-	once	TGTGCCAGCAGTCAAGTGGCAGGGTTACGAGAAAAACTGTTTTTT	CASSQVAGLREKLFF
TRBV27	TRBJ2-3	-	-	TGTGCCAGCAGTCCCATTGGGGGGTTCACAGATACGCAGTATTTT	CASSPIGGFTDTQYF
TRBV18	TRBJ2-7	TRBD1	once	TGTGCCAGCTCAGATCCGGGACAGGGCTACGAGCAGTACTTC	CASSDPGQGYEQYF
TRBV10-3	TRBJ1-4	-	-	TGTGCCACCCGAGTTAGCTCATTTGAAAAACTGTTTTTT	CATRVSSFEKLFF
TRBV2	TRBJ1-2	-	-	TGTGCCAGCAGTGAAACAGTTAGCGGTGGGTATGGCTACACCTTC	CASSETVSGGYGYTF
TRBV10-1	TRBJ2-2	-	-	TGCGCCAGCAGGTACAGGGATGACACCGGGGAGCTGTTTTTT	CASRYRDDTGELFF
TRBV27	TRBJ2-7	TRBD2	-	TGTGCCAGCAGACTAAGCGGGGGGCCGAGGGAGCAGTACTTC	CASRLSGGPREQYF
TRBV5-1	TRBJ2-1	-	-	TGCGCCAGCAGCAAAGACACCCGCTCCTACAATGAGCAGTTCTTC	CASSKDTRSYNEQFF
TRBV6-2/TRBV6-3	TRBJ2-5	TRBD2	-	TGTGCCAGCAGATACGTTTCGACTAGCGTACAAGAGACCCAGTACTTC	CASRYVSTSVQETQYF
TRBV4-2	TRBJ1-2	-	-	TGTGCCAGCAGCCAACCGCAGGGAAGAGGCTACACCTTC	CASSQPQGRGYTF